This T cell receptor (beta chain) was documented in a study of blood T cell repertoires in COVID-19. Looking at the study overall: COVID-19 samples, acute and convalescent, were from the United States, Italy and Spain.

Trimming pared 7 bases from V and 5 bases from J, leaving 23 bases between. Germline V CDR1 and CDR2: MNHEY, SMNVEV (reference sequence). This CDR3 comprises 16 residues. Source study methods: Estimates of nucleated cell counts were drawn from the amplification of reference gene primers. TCRdb's table, derived via immunoSEQ multiplex PCR, lists solely in-frame clones and lacks some. Clonal size and the V and J genes are those of that table, whereas D and trimming came from the DNA. The sample carries 45,000 or so clones, about 84% recorded once. V usage is TRBV27 and J usage is TRBJ1-1; D is possibly TRBD1 (6 bases). This TCR came from a woman aged 55-70 years with acute or convalescent COVID-19. Input material: peripheral blood. This CDR3 is CASTSGYGKGVTEAFF. The CDR3 DNA reads TGTGCCAGCACTTCGGGTTACGGAAAGGGGGTTACTGAAGCTTTCTTT.